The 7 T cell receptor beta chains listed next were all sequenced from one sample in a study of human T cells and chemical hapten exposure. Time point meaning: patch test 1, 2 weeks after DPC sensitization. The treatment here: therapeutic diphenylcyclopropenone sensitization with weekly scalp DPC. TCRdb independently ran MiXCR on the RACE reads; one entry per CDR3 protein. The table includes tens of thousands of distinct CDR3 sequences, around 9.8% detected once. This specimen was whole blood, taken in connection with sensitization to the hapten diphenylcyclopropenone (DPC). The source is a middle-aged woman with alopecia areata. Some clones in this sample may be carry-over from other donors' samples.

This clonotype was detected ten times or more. This CDR3 reads CASSLDLSSYNEQFF. The CDR3 DNA sequence: TGTGCCAGCAGCCTCGATCTAAGCTCCTACAATGAGCAGTTCTTC. The genes are TRBV6-2 or TRBV6-3 and TRBJ2-1; no clear D. The V and J ends lost 6 bases and 0 bases respectively, with 12 bases between them. CDR3 length: 15 residues. The V gene's germline CDR1 is MNHEY and CDR2 SVGEGT.

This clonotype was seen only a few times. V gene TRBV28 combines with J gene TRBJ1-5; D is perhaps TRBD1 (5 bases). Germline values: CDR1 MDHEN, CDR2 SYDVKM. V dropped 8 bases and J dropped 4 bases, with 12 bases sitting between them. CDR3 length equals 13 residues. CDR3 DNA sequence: TGTGCCAGCGCGGCAGAGGGGAATCAGCCCCAGCATTTT. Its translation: CASAAEGNQPQHF.

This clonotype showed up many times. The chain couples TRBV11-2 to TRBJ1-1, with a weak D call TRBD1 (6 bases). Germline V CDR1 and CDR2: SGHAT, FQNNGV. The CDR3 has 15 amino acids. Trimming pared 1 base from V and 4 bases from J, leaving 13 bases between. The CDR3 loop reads CASSLVVRGGTEAFF. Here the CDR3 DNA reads TGTGCCAGCAGCTTAGTTGTGAGGGGGGGCACTGAAGCTTTCTTT.

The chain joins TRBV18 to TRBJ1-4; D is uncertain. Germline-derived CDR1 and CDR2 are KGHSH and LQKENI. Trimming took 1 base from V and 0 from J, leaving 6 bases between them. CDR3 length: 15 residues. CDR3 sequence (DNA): TGTGCCAGCTCACCACGAGAGTCAACTAATGAAAAACTGTTTTTT. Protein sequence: CASSPRESTNEKLFF. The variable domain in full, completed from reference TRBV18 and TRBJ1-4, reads NAGVMQNPRHLVRRRGQEARLRCSPMKGHSHVYWYRQLPEEGLKFMVYLQKENIIDESGMPKERFSAEFPKEGPSILRIQQVVRGDSAAYFCASSPRESTNEKLFFGSGTQLSVL.

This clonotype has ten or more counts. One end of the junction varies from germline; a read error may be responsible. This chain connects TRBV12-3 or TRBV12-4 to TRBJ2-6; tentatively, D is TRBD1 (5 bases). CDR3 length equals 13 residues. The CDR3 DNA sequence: TGTGCCAGCGCGAGCTCTGGGGCCAACGTCCTGATTTTC. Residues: CASASSGANVLIF.

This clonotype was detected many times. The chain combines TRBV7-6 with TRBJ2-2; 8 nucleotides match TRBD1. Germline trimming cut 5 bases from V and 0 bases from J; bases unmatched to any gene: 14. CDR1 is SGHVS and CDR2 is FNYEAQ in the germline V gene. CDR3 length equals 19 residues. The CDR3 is CASSRADRETRSNTGELFF. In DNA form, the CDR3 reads TGTGCCAGCAGCCGGGCGGACAGGGAGACCCGGTCGAACACCGGGGAGCTGTTTTTT.

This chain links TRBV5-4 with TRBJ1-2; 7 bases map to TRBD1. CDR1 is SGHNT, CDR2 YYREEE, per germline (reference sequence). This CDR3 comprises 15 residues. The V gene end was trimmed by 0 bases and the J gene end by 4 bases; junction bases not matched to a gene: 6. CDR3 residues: CASSLAGTATYGYTF. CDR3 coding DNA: TGTGCCAGCAGCTTGGCCGGGACAGCAACCTATGGCTACACCTTC.